These T cell receptor beta chains were read from a single sample in a study of T cell responses to AZD1222 COVID-19 vaccine. Clones were sequenced by immunoSEQ multiplex PCR, and TCRdb holds only the in-frame ones, with some missing. The table has 90,000 to 120,000 clones, 80% to 90% seen once. The sample was peripheral blood, taken on day 0 of AZD1222 vaccination. These receptors all stem from an adult in good health. The CDR3 runs from the conserved cysteine through the conserved F or W. Each record gives: CDR3 length, D gene, V gene, J gene, CDR3 protein. The D gene is left open where the match is weak.

14	TRBD1	TRBV6-2/TRBV6-3	TRBJ2-1	CASTPGQGLGEQFF
15	TRBD2	TRBV3-1/TRBV3-2	TRBJ2-3	CASSPPLADTDTQYF
13	NA	TRBV6-5	TRBJ2-1	CASREGAQNEQFF
16	NA	TRBV5-6	TRBJ1-1	CASIATGRVENTEAFF
14	TRBD1	TRBV2	TRBJ1-1	CASSTTGGRTEAFF
12	NA	TRBV7-9	TRBJ1-1	CASTLGGLAAFF
18	TRBD1	TRBV7-9	TRBJ1-5	CASSPGTGGTYSWQPQHF
14	TRBD1	TRBV14	TRBJ1-3	CASSLGTGKNTIYF
13	TRBD2	TRBV25-1	TRBJ2-5	CASSASGRETQYF
16	NA	TRBV9	TRBJ2-5	CASGLGGQTLGETQYF
15	NA	TRBV7-2	TRBJ2-2	CASSLRQLNTGELFF
13	NA	TRBV27	TRBJ2-5	CASSSGQQETQYF
13	NA	TRBV12-3/TRBV12-4	TRBJ1-6	CASSRADNSPLHF
13	NA	TRBV18	TRBJ1-2	CASSPLTDYGYTF
14	TRBD1	TRBV2	TRBJ1-5	CASTGTGANQPQHF
16	NA	TRBV21-1	TRBJ1-1	CASRGRTGGEGTEAFF
13	NA	TRBV4-3	TRBJ2-7	CASSQEMPYEQYF
17	TRBD2	TRBV11-2	TRBJ2-1	CASSLEASGSSYNEQFF
12	NA	TRBV5-1	TRBJ2-7	CASSSPPGEQYF
16	NA	TRBV7-3	TRBJ1-3	CASSLGGRTSGNTIYF
17	NA	TRBV4-2	TRBJ2-3	CASSQATGPPGTDTQYF
13	TRBD1	TRBV24-1	TRBJ2-1	CATRQGVGNEQFF
17	TRBD2	TRBV6-2/TRBV6-3	TRBJ2-1	CASSPLRTSGSSNEQFF
15	NA	TRBV30	TRBJ1-1	CAWGRHDPVNTEAFF
15	NA	TRBV5-1	TRBJ1-1	CASTTGGNIGTEAFF
15	NA	TRBV4-1	TRBJ1-5	CASSQDSAGNQPQHF
15	NA	TRBV30	TRBJ2-3	CAWRATQRATDTQYF
12	NA	TRBV6-5	TRBJ2-1	CASSYNNNEQFF
17	TRBD1	TRBV28	TRBJ1-5	CASSLNRRGRPNQPQHF
13	NA	TRBV30	TRBJ1-5	CAWDQGNNQPQHF
15	TRBD1	TRBV7-8	TRBJ2-2	CASSLGQGGTGELFF
16	NA	TRBV9	TRBJ2-5	CASSVGRAGNQETQYF
13	NA	TRBV28	TRBJ1-6	CASSSDSNSPLHF
13	NA	TRBV19	TRBJ2-3	CATRGQNTDTQYF
19	TRBD2	TRBV11-3	TRBJ2-2	CASSLAPGLAGSNTGELFF
13	NA	TRBV5-4	TRBJ2-7	CASSFGLNYEQYF
18	NA	TRBV4-2	TRBJ2-1	CASSQGLGRTGSYNEQFF
16	NA	TRBV7-2	TRBJ2-3	CASSLAPGPRVDTQYF
14	NA	TRBV2	TRBJ2-7	CASILDSYSYEQYF
14	NA	TRBV11-3	TRBJ1-3	CASSPRTTGNTIYF